Presented here are 12 T cell receptor beta chains from one specimen sequenced in a study of shared clonotypes between healthy human individuals. Libraries were prepared by immunoSEQ multiplex PCR; TCRdb keeps only in-frame clonotypes and omits some of them. The sample has nearly 500,000 clones, 76% seen once. Sequencing was carried out using PBMCs. These TCRs come from a middle-aged woman in good health. Some clones in this sample may be carry-over from other donors' samples.

The chain has TRBV4-2 and TRBJ2-1, with D maybe TRBD2 (5 bases). The CDR3 has 14 residues. Germline loops: CDR1 LGHNA, CDR2 YNFKEQ. The V gene lost 0 bases and the J gene lost 3 bases, with 6 bases spanning the gap. The chain's CDR3 is CASSQDRDYNEQFF. The CDR3 DNA sequence: TGTGCCAGCAGCCAAGATCGGGACTACAATGAGCAGTTCTTC.

The CDR3, as DNA: TGCGCCAGCGCGCCACAGGGGTGGGGATATGGCTACACCTTC. It specifies CASAPQGWGYGYTF. The J gene is TRBJ1-2, the V gene TRBV10-1, with 7 bases fitting TRBD1. From germline, CDR1 is WNHNN and CDR2 SYGVQD (reference sequence). The CDR3 runs to 14 residues. V shed 8 bases and J 5 bases; nucleotides not matched to a gene: 11.

In its sample, this clone was seen a few times. The genes are TRBV4-2 and TRBJ2-1; TRBD2 matches 9 bases. Trimming took 2 bases from V and 6 from J; bases not matched to a gene: 2. Germline loops: CDR1 LGHNA, CDR2 YNFKEQ. There are 14 residues in the CDR3. In DNA, the CDR3 is TGTGCCAGCAGCCAATTACTAGCGGGCAATGAGCAGTTCTTC. Translation: CASSQLLAGNEQFF.

This clone was found a few times. This rearrangement joins TRBV28 to TRBJ1-2, with TRBD1 matching 7 bases. The germline V gene has CDR1 MDHEN and CDR2 SYDVKM. CDR3 length: 15 amino acids. V lost 2 bases, J lost 5 bases, and 8 bases stayed unmatched. The CDR3 here is CASSLAGQKGYGYTF. CDR3 in DNA: TGTGCCAGCAGTTTAGCGGGACAGAAGGGGTATGGCTACACCTTC.

This clone was counted only a few times. This CDR3 reads CASSVDGHMNTGELFF. Here the CDR3 DNA reads TGTGCCAGCAGCGTAGACGGACACATGAACACCGGGGAGCTGTTTTTT. The rearrangement links TRBV9 to TRBJ2-2, with D possibly matching TRBD1 (5 bases). This CDR3 spans 16 amino acids. Trimming stripped 0 bases from V and 1 base from J, with 10 bases between. In germline, CDR1 is SGDLS, CDR2 YYNGEE.

This chain joins TRBV19 and TRBJ2-1, with 9 bases lining up with TRBD1. This CDR3 spans 14 amino acids. Trimming removed 5 bases from V and 6 bases from J; junction bases left unmatched: 5. CDR1 and CDR2 from the germline V gene are LNHDA and SQIVND (reference sequence). CDR3 DNA: TGTGCCAGTAGTTCCCGGGACAGGGTCAATGAGCAGTTCTTC. This gives the protein CASSSRDRVNEQFF.

The chain combines TRBV28 with TRBJ2-3, with 7 bases lining up with TRBD2. V shed 5 bases, J shed 3 bases, and the junction held 8 bases outside the gene matches. This CDR3 comprises 15 residues. Per the germline V gene, CDR1 is MDHEN and CDR2 is SYDVKM. CDR3 coding DNA: TGTGCCAGCAGTCCCTCCGGGGGAGGGACAGATACGCAGTATTTT. It codes for CASSPSGGGTDTQYF.

This clone was seen more than once but under ten times. The V call is TRBV10-2, the J call TRBJ2-6; possibly TRBD1 for D (5 bases). CDR1 and CDR2 (germline): WSHSY, SAAADI. This CDR3 contains 13 residues. The germline V and J ends were trimmed by 6 bases and 2 bases, with 5 bases remaining between them. The CDR3 here is CASRTAGANVLTF. As DNA, the CDR3 is TGCGCCAGCAGGACAGCTGGGGCCAACGTCCTGACTTTC.

The V and J genes are TRBV14 and TRBJ1-3, with D hard to call. The CDR3 is made up of 11 amino acids. CDR1 and CDR2 (germline): SGHDN, FVKESK. Trimming shortened V by 1 base and J by 7 bases, and 2 bases separated the two germline ends. The chain's CDR3 is CASSQVNTIYF. For the CDR3, the DNA is TGTGCCAGCAGCCAAGTGAACACCATATATTTT.

The chain is built from TRBV20-1 and TRBJ1-2, with D possibly being TRBD1 (6 bases). The V gene's germline CDR1 is DFQATT and CDR2 SNEGSKA (reference sequence). Trimming took 6 bases from V and 5 from J, leaving 10 bases between them. The CDR3 is made up of 11 amino acids. CDR3 nucleotide sequence: TGCAGTGCCCCGAGGGGGTATGGCTACACCTTC. Amino acids: CSAPRGYGYTF.

The chain couples TRBV29-1 to TRBJ1-1; D possibly corresponds to TRBD1 (5 bases). V was pared by 6 bases and J by 3 bases, with 14 bases between. CDR3 size: 13 residues. Germline CDR1 is SQVTM and CDR2 is ANQGSEA. The CDR3 DNA follows: TGCAGCGTGGCCGGGACCTCGGACACTGAAGCTTTCTTT. It translates to CSVAGTSDTEAFF.

The rearrangement joins TRBV18 to TRBJ2-7; a possible D gene is TRBD1 (6 bases). The CDR3 totals 13 residues. V was shortened by 4 bases and J by 0 bases, with 7 bases between the two germline ends. Germline V gene sequence: CDR1 KGHSH, CDR2 LQKENI. CDR3 in DNA: TGTGCCAGCTCACAGGGGGTCTCCTACGAGCAGTACTTC. Translation gives CASSQGVSYEQYF.